This T cell receptor (beta chain) was documented in a study of cytomegalovirus exposure and HLA in healthy donors. Overall study results and limits: Trimming of TCR beta V- and J-genes showed a link, identified in a later analysis, to a missense DCLRE1C variant. It was reportedly the case that the classifier diagnosed cytomegalovirus status with high specificity and sensitivity.

Notes on this clone: No antigen is known for it.

The PCR employed 60 Vbeta primers together with 13 Jbeta primers. Some clones are missing from TCRdb's copy, which holds only in-frame ones; the method was immunoSEQ multiplex PCR. The sample contains some 66,000 clones, 70% to 85% of which appear only once. Germline values: CDR1 SGHAT, CDR2 FQNNGV. With 5 bases removed from V and 6 bases from J, the gap between germline ends came to 8 bases. This CDR3 spans 12 amino acids. Sequencing was done on a sample of PBMCs. The receptor's source is a man in his 60s in good health and CMV-seropositive. The V call is TRBV11-2, the J call TRBJ1-5; D is possibly TRBD1 (5 bases). Here the CDR3 reads CASSPQGQPQHF. For the CDR3, the DNA is TGTGCCAGCAGCCCCCAGGGTCAGCCCCAGCATTTT. The entire variable domain, with the rest obtained from reference TRBV11-2 and TRBJ1-5, is as follows: EAGVAQSPRYKIIEKRQSVAFWCNPISGHATLYWYQQILGQGPKLLIQFQNNGVVDDSQLPKDRFSAERLKGVDSTLKIQPAKLEDSAVYLCASSPQGQPQHFGDGTRLSIL.